This T cell receptor (beta chain) was sequenced for a study of Ad26.COV2.S vaccination and SARS-CoV-2 variants. J gave up 1 base and V 0 bases, and 1 base lay outside the gene matches. CDR1 and CDR2 (germline): SGHTA, FQGNSA. The CDR3 is 15 residues long. Using immunoSEQ multiplex PCR, the repertoire was profiled, and TCRdb retains in-frame clones only, with some absent. The data show approximately 480,000 clones, around 90% seen once. This clone has only a few counts. Stated treatment: roughly 18 received Ad26.COV2.S at low or high dose, single or two shots; about 5 received placebo; per-sample allocation not given. Day 63 following the first vaccine or placebo injection was when the samples were taken. Donation was by an adult aged 18-55 years who was in Boston.

The sequence was obtained from a person between 18 and 59 years old who received the Ad26.COV2.S COVID-19 vaccine or a placebo. The sample was peripheral blood, taken in a trial of Ad26.COV2.S vaccine versus placebo. The rearrangement joins TRBV7-2 to TRBJ2-3; 7 nucleotides match TRBD1. CDR3 in amino acids: CASSLAGTGTDTQYF. CDR3 nucleotides: TGTGCCAGCAGCTTAGCCGGGACAGGCACAGATACGCAGTATTTT.